These T cell receptor beta chains were read from a single sample in a study of CD8 T cells in ankylosing spondylitis. Using its own MiXCR run on the 5' RACE reads, TCRdb lists one record per CDR3 protein. The sample carries hundreds of thousands of distinct CDR3 sequences, 15% to 20% recorded once. The sequenced sample was blood, either unsorted or a sorted T cell fraction (not recorded which). The receptors derive from a male donor with ankylosing spondylitis. The CDR3 runs from the conserved cysteine through the conserved F or W. A D gene is named only where the DNA matches it firmly. Only some rows state a clone size, as once, few, many or a class for expanded clones.

clone size: .; V gene: TRBV24-1; J gene: TRBJ2-3; D gene: .; CDR3 protein: CATSDEAGDDTDTQYF; CDR3 DNA: TGTGCCACCAGTGATGAGGCAGGGGACGACACAGATACGCAGTATTTT
clone size: many; V gene: TRBV10-3; J gene: TRBJ2-1; D gene: TRBD2; CDR3 protein: CAISDPLAGVEQFF; CDR3 DNA: TGTGCCATCAGTGACCCTTTAGCGGGTGTTGAGCAGTTCTTC
clone size: .; V gene: TRBV7-9; J gene: TRBJ2-1; D gene: TRBD2; CDR3 protein: CASSYRAGAYNEQFF; CDR3 DNA: TGTGCCAGCAGCTATAGAGCGGGAGCTTACAATGAGCAGTTCTTC
clone size: few; V gene: TRBV4-2; J gene: TRBJ2-7; D gene: .; CDR3 protein: CASSQEGPGLGEQYF; CDR3 DNA: TGTGCCAGCAGCCAAGAGGGCCCGGGCTTGGGGGAGCAGTACTTC
clone size: .; V gene: TRBV6-1; J gene: TRBJ1-5; D gene: TRBD1; CDR3 protein: CASSPGQGASQPQHF; CDR3 DNA: TGTGCCAGCAGCCCCGGACAGGGGGCGAGTCAGCCCCAGCATTTT
clone size: few; V gene: TRBV18; J gene: TRBJ2-4; D gene: .; CDR3 protein: CASSRPGEAGGNIQYF; CDR3 DNA: TGTGCCAGCTCACGCCCCGGGGAGGCTGGGGGAAACATTCAGTACTTC
clone size: .; V gene: TRBV29-1; J gene: TRBJ2-1; D gene: .; CDR3 protein: CSVVFGTPLTNEQFF; CDR3 DNA: TGCAGCGTTGTTTTTGGGACCCCCCTTACGAATGAGCAGTTCTTC
clone size: few; V gene: TRBV28; J gene: TRBJ1-2; D gene: .; CDR3 protein: CASSPGTHPGYGYTF; CDR3 DNA: TGTGCCAGCAGTCCCGGGACCCATCCTGGATATGGCTACACCTTC
clone size: .; V gene: TRBV20-1; J gene: TRBJ2-1; D gene: .; CDR3 protein: CSAMGDSNNEQFF; CDR3 DNA: TGCAGTGCTATGGGAGACAGTAACAATGAGCAGTTCTTC
clone size: .; V gene: TRBV7-9; J gene: TRBJ1-1; D gene: .; CDR3 protein: CASSLAVGSRSGTEAFF; CDR3 DNA: TGTGCCAGCAGCTTAGCGGTTGGGTCGAGGTCGGGCACTGAAGCTTTCTTT
clone size: .; V gene: TRBV6-1; J gene: TRBJ1-4; D gene: .; CDR3 protein: CASSQFPTNEKLFF; CDR3 DNA: TGTGCCAGCAGTCAGTTTCCAACTAATGAAAAACTGTTTTTT
clone size: many; V gene: TRBV20-1; J gene: TRBJ2-5; D gene: .; CDR3 protein: CSARGGETQYF; CDR3 DNA: TGCAGTGCTAGGGGGGGAGAGACCCAGTACTTC
clone size: .; V gene: TRBV6-1; J gene: TRBJ2-1; D gene: .; CDR3 protein: CASNRGPSLESSYNEQFF; CDR3 DNA: TGTGCCAGCAACCGGGGGCCTTCTCTCGAGAGCTCCTACAATGAGCAGTTCTTC
clone size: .; V gene: TRBV29-1; J gene: TRBJ2-3; D gene: TRBD2; CDR3 protein: CSVDPGWAGGPDTQYF; CDR3 DNA: TGCAGCGTTGACCCGGGTTGGGCGGGGGGCCCAGATACGCAGTATTTT
clone size: .; V gene: TRBV5-1; J gene: TRBJ2-1; D gene: .; CDR3 protein: CASSLEVFSYNEQFF; CDR3 DNA: TGCGCCAGCAGCTTGGAGGTCTTCTCCTACAATGAGCAGTTCTTC
clone size: few; V gene: TRBV7-2; J gene: TRBJ2-1; D gene: TRBD2; CDR3 protein: CASSLGRGGYNEQFF; CDR3 DNA: TGTGCCAGCAGCTTAGGGCGGGGGGGCTACAATGAGCAGTTCTTC
clone size: .; V gene: TRBV6-4; J gene: TRBJ2-1; D gene: TRBD2; CDR3 protein: CASSDFSGSSYNEQFF; CDR3 DNA: TGTGCCAGCAGTGACTTTAGCGGGAGCTCCTACAATGAGCAGTTCTTC
clone size: few; V gene: TRBV20-1; J gene: TRBJ2-5; D gene: TRBD1; CDR3 protein: CSASKGAGETQYF; CDR3 DNA: TGCAGTGCTAGCAAGGGGGCTGGGGAGACCCAGTACTTC
clone size: few; V gene: TRBV20-1; J gene: TRBJ1-2; D gene: .; CDR3 protein: CSAREADYGYTF; CDR3 DNA: TGCAGTGCTAGAGAGGCAGACTATGGCTACACCTTC
clone size: few; V gene: TRBV11-2; J gene: TRBJ2-6; D gene: .; CDR3 protein: CASRSPGANVLTF; CDR3 DNA: TGTGCCAGCAGGTCACCTGGGGCCAACGTCCTGACTTTC
clone size: few; V gene: TRBV20-1; J gene: TRBJ1-1; D gene: .; CDR3 protein: CSATNIGAFF; CDR3 DNA: TGCAGTGCCACCAATATAGGTGCTTTCTTT
clone size: few; V gene: TRBV11-3; J gene: TRBJ2-7; D gene: .; CDR3 protein: CASSLDNEQYF; CDR3 DNA: TGTGCCAGCAGCTTAGATAACGAGCAGTACTTC
clone size: few; V gene: TRBV5-1; J gene: TRBJ1-1; D gene: .; CDR3 protein: CASREGLNTEAFF; CDR3 DNA: TGCGCCAGCCGGGAGGGGCTGAACACTGAAGCTTTCTTT
clone size: .; V gene: TRBV18; J gene: TRBJ2-3; D gene: .; CDR3 protein: CASSPGRRVDTQYF; CDR3 DNA: TGTGCCAGCTCACCGGGTAGGAGAGTGGATACGCAGTATTTT
clone size: .; V gene: TRBV3-1; J gene: TRBJ1-2; D gene: .; CDR3 protein: CASSQESRNRAAYGYTF; CDR3 DNA: TGTGCCAGCAGCCAAGAAAGTCGGAACAGGGCGGCTTATGGCTACACCTTC
clone size: .; V gene: TRBV29-1; J gene: TRBJ2-5; D gene: .; CDR3 protein: CSARLVGTGETQYF; CDR3 DNA: TGCAGCGCAAGACTAGTTGGAACGGGGGAGACCCAGTACTTC
clone size: .; V gene: TRBV7-8; J gene: TRBJ1-5; D gene: .; CDR3 protein: CASSLKNSNQPQHF; CDR3 DNA: TGTGCCAGCAGCTTGAAGAATAGCAATCAGCCCCAGCATTTT
clone size: few; V gene: TRBV7-2; J gene: TRBJ2-1; D gene: .; CDR3 protein: CASSSYTVDEQFF; CDR3 DNA: TGTGCCAGCAGCTCGTATACAGTGGATGAGCAGTTCTTC
clone size: few; V gene: TRBV6-1; J gene: TRBJ1-5; D gene: .; CDR3 protein: CASTRMSQGSPQHF; CDR3 DNA: TGTGCCAGCACTCGAATGTCGCAGGGTTCGCCCCAGCATTTT
clone size: few; V gene: TRBV7-8; J gene: TRBJ2-2; D gene: TRBD1; CDR3 protein: CASSLGGRGLSGELFF; CDR3 DNA: TGTGCCAGCAGCTTAGGAGGCAGGGGGCTTTCCGGGGAGCTGTTTTTT
clone size: .; V gene: TRBV6-2/TRBV6-3; J gene: TRBJ2-5; D gene: TRBD2; CDR3 protein: CASSYSDLGTSGGATETQYF; CDR3 DNA: TGTGCCAGCAGTTACTCCGACCTGGGGACTAGCGGGGGGGCGACGGAGACCCAGTACTTC
clone size: many; V gene: TRBV29-1; J gene: TRBJ2-7; D gene: .; CDR3 protein: CSVEELGYEQYF; CDR3 DNA: TGCAGCGTTGAAGAGCTGGGGTACGAGCAGTACTTC
clone size: many; V gene: TRBV7-2; J gene: TRBJ2-7; D gene: TRBD2; CDR3 protein: CASSSQIAGAGEQYF; CDR3 DNA: TGTGCCAGCAGCTCCCAAATAGCGGGAGCCGGAGAGCAGTACTTC
clone size: .; V gene: TRBV5-1; J gene: TRBJ2-7; D gene: .; CDR3 protein: CASSLGRRYEQYF; CDR3 DNA: TGCGCCAGCAGCTTGGGACGCCGCTACGAGCAGTACTTC
clone size: .; V gene: TRBV29-1; J gene: TRBJ2-3; D gene: .; CDR3 protein: CNTDTQYF; CDR3 DNA: TGCAACACAGATACGCAGTATTTT
clone size: .; V gene: TRBV5-1; J gene: TRBJ2-5; D gene: .; CDR3 protein: CASSLVPGQETQYF; CDR3 DNA: TGCGCCAGCAGCTTGGTGCCAGGGCAGGAGACCCAGTACTTC
clone size: .; V gene: TRBV5-1; J gene: TRBJ1-3; D gene: TRBD1; CDR3 protein: CASSEGQRRNTIYF; CDR3 DNA: TGCGCCAGCAGCGAGGGACAGCGCCGAAACACCATATATTTT
clone size: .; V gene: TRBV6-1; J gene: TRBJ2-3; D gene: TRBD2; CDR3 protein: CASSQRGVDTQYF; CDR3 DNA: TGTGCCAGCAGCCAGCGGGGGGTGGATACGCAGTATTTT
clone size: few; V gene: TRBV6-1; J gene: TRBJ1-2; D gene: .; CDR3 protein: CASNPSSANYGYTF; CDR3 DNA: TGTGCCAGCAACCCTTCCAGCGCTAACTATGGCTACACCTTC
clone size: .; V gene: TRBV18; J gene: TRBJ2-3; D gene: .; CDR3 protein: CASSPNQLGTDTQYF; CDR3 DNA: TGTGCCAGCTCACCAAATCAGCTAGGCACAGATACGCAGTATTTT
clone size: few; V gene: TRBV7-9; J gene: TRBJ2-5; D gene: .; CDR3 protein: CASSLDPGYQETQYF; CDR3 DNA: TGTGCCAGCAGCTTAGATCCAGGGTACCAAGAGACCCAGTACTTC
clone size: few; V gene: TRBV20-1; J gene: TRBJ2-5; D gene: TRBD2; CDR3 protein: CSASFRSAGGKVGETQYF; CDR3 DNA: TGCAGTGCTAGCTTTCGCTCTGCGGGGGGCAAGGTGGGGGAGACCCAGTACTTC
clone size: few; V gene: TRBV18; J gene: TRBJ1-1; D gene: .; CDR3 protein: CASSRPGHTEAFF; CDR3 DNA: TGTGCCAGCTCACGTCCGGGGCACACTGAAGCTTTCTTT
clone size: many; V gene: TRBV29-1; J gene: TRBJ1-1; D gene: .; CDR3 protein: CSVDNPGVYTEAFF; CDR3 DNA: TGCAGCGTTGATAACCCAGGGGTTTACACTGAAGCTTTCTTT
clone size: many; V gene: TRBV6-1; J gene: TRBJ1-5; D gene: .; CDR3 protein: CASSEGVFGAYSNQPQHF; CDR3 DNA: TGTGCCAGCAGTGAAGGGGTTTTTGGCGCCTACAGCAATCAGCCCCAGCATTTT
clone size: few; V gene: TRBV2; J gene: TRBJ1-5; D gene: .; CDR3 protein: CASSEQGTKGGPQHF; CDR3 DNA: TGTGCCAGCAGTGAGCAGGGCACGAAGGGGGGGCCCCAGCATTTT
clone size: many; V gene: TRBV3-1; J gene: TRBJ2-4; D gene: .; CDR3 protein: CASSSPGLIQYF; CDR3 DNA: TGTGCCAGCAGCTCACCGGGCCTCATTCAGTACTTC
clone size: .; V gene: TRBV4-1; J gene: TRBJ2-7; D gene: .; CDR3 protein: CASSPRDTQSSYEQYF; CDR3 DNA: TGCGCCAGCAGCCCCCGGGACACCCAGAGCTCCTACGAGCAGTACTTC
clone size: .; V gene: TRBV18; J gene: TRBJ2-5; D gene: .; CDR3 protein: CASRSTLTETQYF; CDR3 DNA: TGTGCCAGCCGTTCAACCCTTACAGAGACCCAGTACTTC
clone size: few; V gene: TRBV7-9; J gene: TRBJ2-1; D gene: .; CDR3 protein: CASSSGTFFNEQFF; CDR3 DNA: TGTGCCAGCAGCTCCGGGACCTTTTTCAATGAGCAGTTCTTC
clone size: .; V gene: TRBV29-1; J gene: TRBJ2-1; D gene: TRBD2; CDR3 protein: CSAGASGPYNEQFF; CDR3 DNA: TGCAGCGCTGGGGCTAGCGGACCCTACAATGAGCAGTTCTTC
clone size: .; V gene: TRBV7-9; J gene: TRBJ2-4; D gene: .; CDR3 protein: CASSLVGGKNIQYF; CDR3 DNA: TGTGCCAGCAGCTTAGTTGGGGGGAAGAACATTCAGTACTTC
clone size: .; V gene: TRBV2; J gene: TRBJ2-5; D gene: .; CDR3 protein: CASSGRRGETQYF; CDR3 DNA: TGTGCCAGCAGCGGCAGGCGGGGAGAGACCCAGTACTTC
clone size: few; V gene: TRBV12-5; J gene: TRBJ2-7; D gene: .; CDR3 protein: CASGWDGLDEQYF; CDR3 DNA: TGTGCTAGTGGCTGGGACGGTTTGGACGAGCAGTACTTC
clone size: .; V gene: TRBV5-1; J gene: TRBJ1-2; D gene: TRBD1; CDR3 protein: CASSSTGARGYTF; CDR3 DNA: TGCGCCAGCAGCTCCACAGGGGCTCGCGGCTACACCTTC